This entry lists 28 T cell receptor beta chains sequenced from one sample in a study of neurological immune-mediated disorders. Each CDR3 protein gets one entry after TCRdb re-called the 5' RACE reads with MiXCR. In the table there are about 80,000 distinct CDR3 sequences, over 4.5% of which are singletons. Noted time point: longitudinal time-point 2. Material: PBMCs. The source is a woman in her fifties or sixties with multiple sclerosis.

This clonotype was detected ten times or more. This chain joins TRBV3-1 and TRBJ2-3; D tentatively reads TRBD1 or TRBD2 (5 bases each). The CDR3 has 13 residues. Trimming removed 8 bases at V and 6 bases at J, with 15 bases between. The germline gives CDR1 LGHDT, CDR2 YNNKEL (reference sequence). The CDR3 nucleotides read TGTGCCAGCCGCTACGGGGCTGGGGATACGCAGTATTTT. Its protein is CASRYGAGDTQYF.

This clonotype was picked up many times. The chain carries TRBV5-1 and TRBJ2-5; 10 nucleotides line up with TRBD2. The CDR3 contains 16 residues. Per germline, CDR1 SGHRS and CDR2 YFSETQ. J lost 4 bases, V lost 3 bases, and 9 bases had no gene match. CDR3 amino acids: CASSSSGGAVRETQYF. The CDR3 bases are TGCGCCAGCAGCTCGAGCGGGGGGGCGGTTAGAGAGACCCAGTACTTC.

Regarding this clonotype: Given a much more abundant clone one base away, this may be a read error. The rearrangement links TRBV3-1 to TRBJ2-5; no clear D. Trimming removed 5 bases at V and 0 bases at J, with 10 bases between. The germline CDR1 and CDR2 sequences are LGHDT and YNNKEL (reference sequence). There are 14 residues in the CDR3. The CDR3 sequence is CASSETVDQETQYF. The CDR3 DNA reads TGTGCCAGCAGCGAAACGGTGGACCAAGAGACCCAGTACTTC.

Ten or more counts support this clonotype. DNA of the CDR3: TGCGCCAGCAGCTTGTTAGGGCGGGAGACCCAGTACTTC. It specifies CASSLLGRETQYF. This chain uses TRBV5-1 with TRBJ2-5; the D is unclear. Germline CDR1 and CDR2: SGHRS and YFSETQ. V was shortened by 1 base and J by 5 bases, with 9 bases between the two germline ends. The CDR3 covers 13 residues. Using reference TRBV5-1 and TRBJ2-5 for the parts outside the CDR3, the full variable domain is KAGVTQTPRYLIKTRGQQVTLSCSPISGHRSVSWYQQTPGQGLQFLFEYFSETQRNKGNFPGRFSGRQFSNSRSEMNVSTLELGDSALYLCASSLLGRETQYFGPGTRLLVL.

This clonotype was counted ten times or more. J is TRBJ2-1 and V is TRBV9, with D possibly matching TRBD2 (6 bases). Looked up from germline, CDR1 is SGDLS and CDR2 is YYNGEE. V lost 7 bases and J lost 0, with 17 bases in between. This CDR3 has 16 amino acids. As DNA, the CDR3 is TGTGCCAGCGGCCCGGAGGTGGGGGGCTCCTACAATGAGCAGTTCTTC. Amino acid sequence: CASGPEVGGSYNEQFF.

This clonotype was recorded at least ten times. The V gene is TRBV5-1, the J gene TRBJ2-7, with a weak D call TRBD1 (8 bases). The CDR3 loop spans 17 amino acids. Germline assignment: CDR1 SGHRS and CDR2 YFSETQ. V was trimmed by 1 base and J by 2 bases, leaving 19 bases between them. The CDR3 bases are TGCGCCAGCAGCTTGTCGGGGGGACAGGTGGTCGCCTACGAGCAGTACTTC. Translation gives CASSLSGGQVVAYEQYF.

The gene calls are TRBV20-1 and TRBJ2-1, with D possibly TRBD1 on 5 matching bases. CDR3 size: 11 residues. V lost 3 bases and J 9 bases, leaving 9 bases between the germline ends. In germline, CDR1 is DFQATT, CDR2 SNEGSKA (reference sequence). In DNA, the CDR3 is TGCAGTGCTAGGGGGCTGGGTGAGCAGTTCTTC. Translating gives CSARGLGEQFF.

This clonotype was counted many times. The rearrangement uses TRBV5-6 and TRBJ1-3; no clear D gene. In germline, CDR1 is SGHDT, CDR2 YYEEEE. The CDR3 has 13 residues. Between the trimmed V and J ends, which lost 6 bases and 4 bases, there was a span of 11 bases. CDR3 sequence reads: CASNPRVGNTIYF. The CDR3 coding sequence is TGTGCCAGCAACCCGAGGGTAGGAAACACCATATATTTT.

This clonotype has at least ten counts. The chain recombines TRBV20-1 with TRBJ1-1; unclear D gene. The CDR3 covers 14 residues. V was shortened by 0 bases and J by 5 bases, with 13 bases between the two germline ends. CDR1 and CDR2 from the germline V gene are DFQATT and SNEGSKA (reference sequence). CDR3 in amino acids: CSAREAGYGTEAFF. CDR3 DNA: TGCAGTGCTAGAGAGGCGGGTTACGGAACTGAAGCTTTCTTT.

This clonotype came up a few times. V is TRBV6-5 and J is TRBJ2-7; D not resolved. Trimming shortened V by 4 bases and J by 0 bases, and 10 bases separated the two germline ends. CDR3 length: 14 amino acids. Germline CDR1 is MNHEY and CDR2 is SVGAGI. The CDR3 DNA follows: TGTGCCAGCAGTTCGACTGGAAGCTCCTACGAGCAGTACTTC. Protein sequence: CASSSTGSSYEQYF.

This clonotype was observed many times. This chain uses TRBV4-2 with TRBJ2-7; the match to TRBD2 covers 9 bases. Trimming took 1 base from V and 2 from J; bases not matched to a gene: 6. The germline V gene encodes CDR1 LGHNA and CDR2 YNFKEQ. The CDR3 loop spans 16 amino acids. In DNA, the CDR3 is TGTGCCAGCAGCCAAGGTGCTAGCGGGGCTCCCTACGAGCAGTACTTC. Amino acids: CASSQGASGAPYEQYF.

This clonotype was counted many times. CDR3 loop: CASSLGPGHNQPQHF. For the CDR3, the DNA is TGTGCCAGCAGCTTAGGTCCAGGGCACAATCAGCCCCAGCATTTT. This chain connects TRBV7-9 to TRBJ1-5; maybe TRBD1 (5 bases). This CDR3 has 15 amino acids. Germline CDR1 and CDR2: SEHNR and FQNEAQ (reference sequence). The V and J ends lost 1 base and 3 bases respectively, with 10 bases between them.

This clonotype was counted many times. V usage is TRBV20-1 and J usage is TRBJ1-2; the match to TRBD1 covers 8 bases. This CDR3 region has 12 residues. V lost 7 bases, J lost 6 bases, and 7 bases stayed unmatched. The germline V gene encodes CDR1 DFQATT and CDR2 SNEGSKA (reference sequence). Here the CDR3 reads CSVKDRADGYTF. The CDR3 coding sequence is TGCAGTGTTAAGGACAGGGCTGATGGCTACACCTTC.

This clonotype was seen repeatedly, ten times or more. The V call is TRBV5-5, the J call TRBJ2-7; TRBD1 matches at 10 bases. The V gene end was trimmed by 4 bases and the J gene end by 7 bases; junction bases not matched to a gene: 11. The CDR3 has 15 amino acids. Germline CDR1 SGHKS, CDR2 YYEKEE (reference sequence). The CDR3 DNA is TGTGCCAGCAGCGTCGGGACAGGGGACCAGGAGGAGCAGTACTTC. This sequence encodes CASSVGTGDQEEQYF.

This clonotype occurred many times. V is TRBV7-9 and J is TRBJ2-7; D gene unclear. Trimming shortened V by 5 bases and J by 4 bases, and 9 bases separated the two germline ends. This CDR3 has 12 residues. Germline V gives CDR1 SEHNR, CDR2 FQNEAQ (reference sequence). CDR3 protein: CASSPSGYEQYF. The DNA for the CDR3 is TGTGCCAGCAGCCCATCCGGTTACGAGCAGTACTTC. Full variable domain (rest looked up from reference TRBV7-9 and TRBJ2-7): DTGVSQNPRHKITKRGQNVTFRCDPISEHNRLYWYRQTLGQGPEFLTYFQNEAQLEKSRLLSDRFSAERPKGSFSTLEIQRTEQGDSAMYLCASSPSGYEQYFGPGTRLTVT.

Many counts were recorded for this clonotype. V gene TRBV7-2 combines with J gene TRBJ2-5, with D possibly being TRBD2 (7 bases). The V end lost 4 bases, the J end lost 2 bases, and 11 bases lay between the germline ends. Germline CDR1 and CDR2: SGHTA and FQGNSA. The length of the CDR3 is 14 residues. As DNA, the CDR3 is TGTGCCAGCAGCTGGGGGGGGCCTCAAGAGACCCAGTACTTC. Amino acids: CASSWGGPQETQYF.

This clonotype was recorded at least ten times. The chain links TRBV20-1 to TRBJ2-3; no clear D. V lost 4 bases and J lost 2, with 16 bases in between. This CDR3 is built from 15 residues. CDR1 DFQATT and CDR2 SNEGSKA come from the germline V gene (reference sequence). CDR3 residues: CSAKFPPLTTDTQYF. The DNA of the CDR3 is TGCAGTGCTAAATTCCCACCCCTTACCACAGATACGCAGTATTTT.

This clonotype was observed many times. This chain connects TRBV12-3 or TRBV12-4 to TRBJ2-7; 7 bases match TRBD2. The CDR3 has 14 residues. V trimming: 6 bases; J trimming: 11 bases; junction bases outside the gene matches: 16. The CDR3, as DNA: TGTGCCAGCAGCAATTTGGCCCTCGGCGGGAGAGAGTACTTC. It is translated as CASSNLALGGREYF.

There are many counts of this clonotype. V gene TRBV20-1 combines with J gene TRBJ1-5, with TRBD1 matching 9 bases. The germline CDR1 and CDR2 sequences are DFQATT and SNEGSKA (reference sequence). After removal of 3 bases from V and 3 bases from J, the junction contained 9 bases not matched to a gene. The CDR3 runs 16 residues. The CDR3 DNA sequence: TGCAGTGCTAGGTCGTCACAGGGGGCCTCCAATCAGCCCCAGCATTTT. Translation: CSARSSQGASNQPQHF.

There are many counts of this clonotype. The rearrangement uses TRBV5-1 and TRBJ1-6; the match to TRBD1 covers 12 bases. The CDR3 has 19 residues. CDR1 is SGHRS, CDR2 YFSETQ, per germline. J lost 9 bases, V lost 0 bases, and 13 bases had no gene match. The CDR3 DNA reads as TGCGCCAGCAGCTTGGTGGGACAGGGGGCCTCTCTACTCTCTTCACCCCTCCACTTT. Its protein is CASSLVGQGASLLSSPLHF. Full variable domain (remainder filled in from reference TRBV5-1 and TRBJ1-6): KAGVTQTPRYLIKTRGQQVTLSCSPISGHRSVSWYQQTPGQGLQFLFEYFSETQRNKGNFPGRFSGRQFSNSRSEMNVSTLELGDSALYLCASSLVGQGASLLSSPLHFGNGTRLTVT.

The V call is TRBV7-2, the J call TRBJ1-2; D gene uncertain. CDR3 length: 17 amino acids. V gave up 0 bases and J gave up 5 bases, with 19 bases separating them. Germline assignment: CDR1 SGHTA and CDR2 FQGNSA. CDR3 amino acids: CASSLANSRRGGYGYTF. In DNA form, the CDR3 reads TGTGCCAGCAGCTTAGCCAACAGCCGCCGGGGTGGGTATGGCTACACCTTC.

This clonotype was seen at least ten times. The chain couples TRBV5-6 to TRBJ2-3, with a possible D match to TRBD1 (6 bases). This CDR3 has 17 residues. Germline-derived CDR1 and CDR2 are SGHDT and YYEEEE. V lost 5 bases to trimming and J lost 1 base, with 20 bases between them. CDR3 nucleotides: TGTGCCAGCAGTCGAGAGGGAAGGGGGTTCGGCACAGATACGCAGTATTTT. This gives the protein CASSREGRGFGTDTQYF.

This clonotype was counted at least ten times. The rearrangement joins TRBV20-1 to TRBJ2-2; TRBD2 is a possible D gene (6 bases). Germline V gene data show CDR1 as DFQATT and CDR2 as SNEGSKA (reference sequence). This CDR3 contains 16 residues. V gave up 0 bases and J gave up 3 bases, with 14 bases separating them. The CDR3 is CSARDRGGGDTGELFF. As DNA, the CDR3 is TGCAGTGCTAGAGACCGGGGAGGCGGGGACACCGGGGAGCTGTTTTTT.

This clonotype was recorded at least ten times. The V and J genes are TRBV7-2 and TRBJ1-4; the D is unclear. Germline V CDR1 and CDR2: SGHTA, FQGNSA. The CDR3 spans 13 residues. The V and J ends lost 3 bases and 8 bases respectively, with 10 bases between them. The CDR3 DNA sequence: TGTGCCAGCAGCTTTTTTTTGGAGGAAAAACTGTTTTTT. This gives the protein CASSFFLEEKLFF. The complete variable domain, with remaining parts taken from reference TRBV7-2 and TRBJ1-4, reads GAGVSQSPSNKVTEKGKDVELRCDPISGHTALYWYRQSLGQGLEFLIYFQGNSAPDKSGLPSDRFSAERTGGSVSTLTIQRTQQEDSAVYLCASSFFLEEKLFFGSGTQLSVL.

This clonotype was seen repeatedly, ten times or more. The V call is TRBV5-1, the J call TRBJ2-7; D tentatively reads TRBD1 or TRBD2 (5 bases each). The CDR3 runs to 13 residues. V shed 4 bases and J shed 4 bases, with 12 bases lying between them. CDR1 SGHRS and CDR2 YFSETQ come from the germline V gene. The CDR3 is CASSPRDAYEQYF. As DNA, the CDR3 is TGCGCCAGCAGCCCCCGGGACGCTTACGAGCAGTACTTC.

This clonotype showed up many times. J is TRBJ1-1 and V is TRBV2; D ambiguous. Per the germline V gene, CDR1 is SNHLY and CDR2 is FYNNEI. V was trimmed by 6 bases and J by 4 bases, leaving 15 bases between them. The CDR3 length is 14 residues. CDR3 protein: CASRAGDTGTEAFF. The CDR3 region has the DNA TGTGCCAGCAGGGCTGGAGATACGGGCACTGAAGCTTTCTTT.

In this sample, this clonotype turned up many times. The V call is TRBV4-1, the J call TRBJ2-6; unclear D gene. The V gene's germline CDR1 is MGHRA and CDR2 YSYEKL. The CDR3 covers 15 residues. Deletions cut 1 base from V and 2 bases from J, with 6 bases between. CDR3 sequence (DNA): TGCGCCAGCAGCCAAGCTGGTACTGGGGCCAACGTCCTGACTTTC. This translates into CASSQAGTGANVLTF.

The rearrangement links TRBV29-1 to TRBJ2-5, with 7 bases that match TRBD2. Looked up from germline, CDR1 is SQVTM and CDR2 is ANQGSEA. The CDR3 has 13 amino acids. The V and J ends lost 4 bases and 7 bases, in that order; junction bases with no gene match: 9. The chain's CDR3 is CSVVASGYGTQYF. The CDR3 DNA follows: TGCAGCGTTGTAGCTAGCGGTTATGGGACCCAGTACTTC.